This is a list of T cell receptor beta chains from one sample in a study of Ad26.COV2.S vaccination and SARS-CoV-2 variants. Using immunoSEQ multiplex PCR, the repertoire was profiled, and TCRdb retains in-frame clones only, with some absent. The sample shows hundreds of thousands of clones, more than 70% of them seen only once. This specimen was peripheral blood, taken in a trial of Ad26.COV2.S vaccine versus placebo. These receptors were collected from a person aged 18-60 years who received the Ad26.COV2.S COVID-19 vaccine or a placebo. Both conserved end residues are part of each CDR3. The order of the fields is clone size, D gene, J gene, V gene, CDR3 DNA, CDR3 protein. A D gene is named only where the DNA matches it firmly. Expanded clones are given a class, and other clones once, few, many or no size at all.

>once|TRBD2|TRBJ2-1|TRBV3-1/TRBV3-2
TGTGCCAGCAGCCTCGTCTCCGGGACTAGGAAAGGGGAGCAGTTCTTC
CASSLVSGTRKGEQFF
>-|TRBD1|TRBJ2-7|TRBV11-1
TGTGCCAGCAGCCCTGGACAGGCCCAATCCTACGAGCAGTACTTC
CASSPGQAQSYEQYF
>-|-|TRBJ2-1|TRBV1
TGCACCAGCAGCCACCCGGGACTCCCCCACAATGAGCAGTTCTTC
CTSSHPGLPHNEQFF
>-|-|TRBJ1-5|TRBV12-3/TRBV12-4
TGTGCCAGCAGTTTTAGGGGGTATCAGCCCCAGCATTTT
CASSFRGYQPQHF
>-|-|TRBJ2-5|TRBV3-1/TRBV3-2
TGTGCCAGCAGCCAAAAGGGAAAGTACCAAGAGACCCAGTACTTC
CASSQKGKYQETQYF
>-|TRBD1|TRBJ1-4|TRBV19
TGTGCCAGTAGCAACTCCGGGACAGTTAATGAAAAACTGTTTTTT
CASSNSGTVNEKLFF
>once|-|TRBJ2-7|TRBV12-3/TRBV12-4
TGTGCCAGCAGTTCACTTGGCGAGCAGTACTTC
CASSSLGEQYF
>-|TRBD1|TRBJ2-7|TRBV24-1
TGTACCGACAGGGACTCCTACGAGCAGTACTTC
CTDRDSYEQYF
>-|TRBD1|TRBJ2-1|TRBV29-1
TGCAGCGTCCGGACAGGGGGTAGGAATGAGCAGTTCTTC
CSVRTGGRNEQFF
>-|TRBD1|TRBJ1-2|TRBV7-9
TGTGCCAGCAGCTTAACGGGACAGGGAACTGGCTACACCTTC
CASSLTGQGTGYTF
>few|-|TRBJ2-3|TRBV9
TGTGCCAGCAGCCCTCTTGCGTGGGAGGGCACAGATACGCAGTATTTT
CASSPLAWEGTDTQYF
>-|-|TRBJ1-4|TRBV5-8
TGTGCCAGCAGCTTGGGGGGGACATGGCTTGGAAAACTGTTTTTT
CASSLGGTWLGKLFF
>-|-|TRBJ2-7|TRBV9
TGTGCCAGCAGCGTAGAGGCAGGAGCCTACGAGCAGTACTTC
CASSVEAGAYEQYF
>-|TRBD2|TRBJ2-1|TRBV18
TGTGCCAGCTCACGTAGCGGGACTGGCCACAATGAGCAGTTCTTC
CASSRSGTGHNEQFF
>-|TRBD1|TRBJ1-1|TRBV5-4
TGTGCCAGCAGCTTCGACAGGGGGACCACTGAAGCTTTCTTT
CASSFDRGTTEAFF
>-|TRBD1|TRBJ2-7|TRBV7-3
TGTGCCAGCAGCTTATCGAGGACAGGGGGTAAACCTCTCAGCTCCTACGAGCAGTACTTC
CASSLSRTGGKPLSSYEQYF
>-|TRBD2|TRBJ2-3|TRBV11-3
TGTGCCAGCAGCTCCACTAGCGGGGGGGCCGGAGATACGCAGTATTTT
CASSSTSGGAGDTQYF
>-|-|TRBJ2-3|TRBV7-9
TGTGCCAGCAGCCGCGCGGGGTCAGATACGCAGTATTTT
CASSRAGSDTQYF
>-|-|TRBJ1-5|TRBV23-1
TGCGCCAGCAGCCAAGCGGACAGCGAAGGGCAGCCCCAGCATTTT
CASSQADSEGQPQHF
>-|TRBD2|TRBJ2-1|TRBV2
TGTGCCAGCAGAAGACTAGCGGCCTACAATGAGCAGTTCTTC
CASRRLAAYNEQFF
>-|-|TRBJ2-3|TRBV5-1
TGCGCCAGCAGCGAGGGACCGCAGGGTGGCACAGATACGCAGTATTTT
CASSEGPQGGTDTQYF
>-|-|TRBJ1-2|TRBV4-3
TGCGCCAGCAGCCAAGAACTTGAAGGCAGGGCCGATGGCTACACCTTC
CASSQELEGRADGYTF
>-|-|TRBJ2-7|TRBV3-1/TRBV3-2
TGTGCCAGCAGCCAAGGGTCCGGAGTAGACAGGTTTTACGAGCAGTACTTC
CASSQGSGVDRFYEQYF
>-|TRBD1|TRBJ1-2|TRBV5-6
TGTGCCACCGGCTTCTCGGCGACAGGGGCTTATGGCTACACCTTC
CATGFSATGAYGYTF
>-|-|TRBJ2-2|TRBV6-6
TGTGCCAGCAGTCAGACCGTGTTCGGGGGTCGGGTCGGGGAGCTGTTTTTT
CASSQTVFGGRVGELFF
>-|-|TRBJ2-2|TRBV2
TGTGCCAGCAAGCGCGGAGCGAACACCGGGGAGCTGTTTTTT
CASKRGANTGELFF
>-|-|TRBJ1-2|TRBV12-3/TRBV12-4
TGTGCCAGCAGTTTAATGGGGGGTGGCTACACCTTC
CASSLMGGGYTF
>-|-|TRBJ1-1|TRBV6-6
TGTGCCAGCACCGACCCGGTTCCTCTGAACACTGAAGCTTTCTTT
CASTDPVPLNTEAFF
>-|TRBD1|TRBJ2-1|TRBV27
TGTGCCAGCGGGTGGACAGGGGCCTACAATGAGCAGTTCTTC
CASGWTGAYNEQFF
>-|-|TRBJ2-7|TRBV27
TGTGCCAGCAGTATTTCCGTGGGTAGCTCCTACGAGCAGTACTTC
CASSISVGSSYEQYF
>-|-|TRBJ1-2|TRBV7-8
TGTGCCAGCAGCTTACACACAGGATATGGCTACACCTTC
CASSLHTGYGYTF
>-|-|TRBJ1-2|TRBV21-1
TGTGCCAGCAGCAAAGCCCGGGGACAGGGGTTTATACCGCTCTATGGCTACACCTTC
CASSKARGQGFIPLYGYTF
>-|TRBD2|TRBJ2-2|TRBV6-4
TGTGCCAGCAGTGACGAGGCTAGCGGGGGGACGAACACCGGGGAGCTGTTTTTT
CASSDEASGGTNTGELFF
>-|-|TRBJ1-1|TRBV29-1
TGCAGCGTTCAGGAGGGGGGAAACACTGAAGCTTTCTTT
CSVQEGGNTEAFF
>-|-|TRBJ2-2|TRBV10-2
TGCGCCAGCCGCGACGCCCCCGGCGGGGAGCTGTTTTTT
CASRDAPGGELFF
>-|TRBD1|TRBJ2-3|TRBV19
TGTGCCAGTAGTATAGACAACAGGGGTTTGACAGATACGCAGTATTTT
CASSIDNRGLTDTQYF
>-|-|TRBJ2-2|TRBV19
TGTGCCAGTAGTATCAGGGGCACCGGGGAGCTGTTTTTT
CASSIRGTGELFF
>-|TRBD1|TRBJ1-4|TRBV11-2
TGTGCCAGCAGCTGGGGGACAGTAACTAATGAAAAACTGTTTTTT
CASSWGTVTNEKLFF
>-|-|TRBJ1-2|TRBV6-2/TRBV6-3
TGTGCCAGCAGCTCGACCTCTAACTATGGCTACACCTTC
CASSSTSNYGYTF
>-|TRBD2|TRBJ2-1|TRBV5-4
TGTGCCAGCAGCTTGGCGGGGGGGCTCTACAATGAGCAGTTCTTC
CASSLAGGLYNEQFF
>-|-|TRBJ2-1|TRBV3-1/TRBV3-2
TGTGCCAGCAGCCAAGCCCCGGACTCTTACAATGAGCAGTTCTTC
CASSQAPDSYNEQFF
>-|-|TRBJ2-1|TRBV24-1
TGTGCCACCAGTGATCCCAGGGCAGGGGTCTCCGATTTCTACAATGAGCAGTTCTTC
CATSDPRAGVSDFYNEQFF
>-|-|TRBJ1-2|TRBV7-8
TGTGCCAGCAGCCCATTCCCGACAGGCAACTATGGCTACACCTTC
CASSPFPTGNYGYTF
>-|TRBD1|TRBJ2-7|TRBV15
TGTGCCACCCGGCTGACCGGACAGGGGGCCTACGAGCAGTACTTC
CATRLTGQGAYEQYF